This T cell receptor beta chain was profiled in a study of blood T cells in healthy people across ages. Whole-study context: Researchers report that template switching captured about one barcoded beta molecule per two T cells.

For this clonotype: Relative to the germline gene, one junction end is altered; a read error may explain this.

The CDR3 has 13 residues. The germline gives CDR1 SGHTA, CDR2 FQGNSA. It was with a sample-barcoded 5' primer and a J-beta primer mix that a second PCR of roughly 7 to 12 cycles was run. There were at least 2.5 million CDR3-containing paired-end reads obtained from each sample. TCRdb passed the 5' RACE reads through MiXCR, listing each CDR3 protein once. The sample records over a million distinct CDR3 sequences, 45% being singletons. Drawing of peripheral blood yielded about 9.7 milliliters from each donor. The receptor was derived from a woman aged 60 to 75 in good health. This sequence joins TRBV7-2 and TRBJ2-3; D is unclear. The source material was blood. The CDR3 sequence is CASTLPVLDTRYF. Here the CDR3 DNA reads TGTGCCAGCACCCTACCGGTTTTAGATACGCGGTATTTT.